Shown below are 22 T cell receptor beta chains from a single sample sequenced in a study of early T cells in non-severe SARS-CoV-2 infection. In TCRdb, the 5' RACE reads were re-called with MiXCR into one record per CDR3 protein. The sample consists of 50,000 or so distinct CDR3 sequences, around 8% of them appearing once. Source material: whole blood. The source is an adult who was a healthcare worker with PCR-confirmed SARS-CoV-2 infection or an uninfected control (not recorded which).

The chain has TRBV12-3 or TRBV12-4 and TRBJ2-1; D gene ambiguous. CDR3 length equals 14 residues. The germline V and J ends were trimmed by 4 bases and 5 bases, with 12 bases remaining between them. The DNA of the CDR3 is TGTGCCAGCAGTTACCCGAACCATCACAATGAGCAGTTCTTC. Protein sequence: CASSYPNHHNEQFF.

This clonotype was detected many times. The V call is TRBV20-1, the J call TRBJ2-5, with TRBD2 identical over 13 bases. With V trimmed by 1 base and J by 5 bases, 7 bases remained unmatched. CDR1 and CDR2 (germline): DFQATT, SNEGSKA (reference sequence). CDR3 size: 16 residues. The CDR3 DNA sequence: TGCAGTGCTAGAGCCGGACTAGCGGGAGTGACGGAGACCCAGTACTTC. It codes for CSARAGLAGVTETQYF.

This clonotype has a handful of counts. The CDR3 spells CASSLQGEDNSPLHF. The DNA of the CDR3 is TGTGCCAGCAGCCTACAGGGGGAGGATAATTCACCCCTCCACTTT. The rearrangement joins TRBV4-2 to TRBJ1-6; 8 nucleotides align to TRBD1. The V gene end was trimmed by 4 bases and the J gene end by 5 bases; junction bases not matched to a gene: 4. CDR1 is LGHNA, CDR2 YNFKEQ, per germline. The CDR3 extends over 15 amino acids.

This clonotype was observed at least ten times. This sequence joins TRBV29-1 and TRBJ2-7; no firm D call. Deletions cut 4 bases from V and 6 bases from J, with 16 bases between. This CDR3 contains 13 residues. The germline gives CDR1 SQVTM, CDR2 ANQGSEA. The CDR3 region is CSVAIIPESEQYF. In DNA, the CDR3 is TGCAGCGTTGCGATCATTCCGGAGTCCGAGCAGTACTTC.

The table lists this clonotype with many counts. The chain joins TRBV21-1 to TRBJ2-1; whether TRBD2, the table's D call, matches the DNA was not checked. TRBV21-1 has pseudogene status. This CDR3 has 19 amino acids. The CDR3 DNA reads as TGTGCCAGCAGCACACCGGCTAGCGGGAGGTTTCGCTCCTACAATGAGCAGTTCTTC. Its translation: CASSTPASGRFRSYNEQFF.

The sample holds a few counts of this clonotype. This chain uses TRBV28 with TRBJ2-7; D not resolved. The CDR3 is made up of 15 amino acids. Trimming took 7 bases from V and 5 from J, leaving 21 bases between them. CDR1 MDHEN and CDR2 SYDVKM come from the germline V gene. The CDR3 loop is CASTNPRRMVNEQYF. CDR3 nucleotides: TGTGCCAGCACCAACCCCCGCCGTATGGTGAACGAGCAGTACTTC.

This clonotype has just a few counts. The CDR3 region has the DNA TGCAGCGTTGAAGGAGGGGCAGGGGGTATCACAGATACGCAGTATTTT. Its translation is CSVEGGAGGITDTQYF. This chain connects TRBV29-1 to TRBJ2-3; 7 bases align to TRBD1. This CDR3 has 16 residues. The trim removed 1 base at V and 2 bases at J, leaving 9 bases unmatched. Germline V gene lookup returns CDR1 SQVTM and CDR2 ANQGSEA.

The V call is TRBV4-1, the J call TRBJ2-7; D uncertain. This CDR3 spans 14 amino acids. The V and J ends lost 0 bases and 0 bases respectively, with 6 bases between them. Germline CDR1 is MGHRA and CDR2 is YSYEKL. The CDR3 loop is CASSQDLGSYEQYF. CDR3 sequence (DNA): TGCGCCAGCAGCCAAGATCTTGGCTCCTACGAGCAGTACTTC.

This clonotype was seen a handful of times. The chain links TRBV7-8 to TRBJ2-7; D not certain. Germline CDR1 reads SGHVS; CDR2 reads FQNEAQ. CDR3 length equals 16 residues. V lost 5 bases, J lost 4 bases, and 21 bases lay in between. The CDR3 sequence: CASSTGSPQARYEQYF. The CDR3, as DNA: TGTGCCAGCAGCACCGGAAGCCCCCAAGCCAGATACGAGCAGTACTTC.

This clonotype has at least ten counts. CDR3 in DNA: TGCGCCAGCAGCCAGGGGCAAGCGGATACGCAGTATTTT. Translating gives CASSQGQADTQYF. J is TRBJ2-3 and V is TRBV5-1; a possible D gene is TRBD1 (6 bases). In germline, CDR1 is SGHRS, CDR2 YFSETQ. This CDR3 has 13 residues. Trimming took 4 bases from V and 6 from J, leaving 12 bases between them.

This clonotype was detected many times. The chain employs TRBV7-2 and TRBJ2-7; 9 bases match TRBD1. V was pared by 5 bases and J by 3 bases, with 8 bases of the junction left unmatched. Looked up from germline, CDR1 is SGHTA and CDR2 is FQGNSA. CDR3 length: 15 residues. The CDR3 region has the DNA TGTGCCAGCAGCCCGCCGGGACAGGGAATCTACGAGCAGTACTTC. Encoded protein: CASSPPGQGIYEQYF.

The chain employs TRBV6-5 and TRBJ1-1; TRBD1 aligns across 8 bases. This CDR3 has 15 amino acids. The V gene's germline CDR1 is MNHEY and CDR2 SVGAGI. V lost 0 bases and J lost 4; bases outside the gene matches: 4. The CDR3 loop reads CASSYSNRGATEAFF. The CDR3 nucleotides are TGTGCCAGCAGTTACTCGAACAGGGGGGCCACTGAAGCTTTCTTT.

Many counts were recorded for this clonotype. The chain recombines TRBV19 with TRBJ2-3; weak D call: TRBD2 (6 bases). Trimming took off 7 bases at V and 2 bases at J, with 16 bases between the two ends. This CDR3 spans 15 amino acids. The germline CDR1 and CDR2 sequences are LNHDA and SQIVND (reference sequence). In nucleotides, the CDR3 is TGTGCCAGTAAGGAGACCGCTAGCGTCACAGATACGCAGTATTTT. This gives the protein CASKETASVTDTQYF.

This clonotype came up a few times. This sequence joins TRBV7-8 and TRBJ2-4, with D perhaps matching TRBD2 (5 bases). The germline gives CDR1 SGHVS, CDR2 FQNEAQ. The CDR3 runs to 16 residues. V was trimmed by 4 bases and J by 9 bases, leaving 22 bases between them. CDR3 in amino acids: CASSSPDFPGLGIQYF. The CDR3 DNA follows: TGTGCCAGCAGCTCCCCGGACTTTCCTGGCCTCGGCATTCAGTACTTC.

Many counts were recorded for this clonotype. V usage is TRBV7-9 and J usage is TRBJ2-6, with D possibly TRBD2 on 5 matching bases. From germline, CDR1 is SEHNR and CDR2 FQNEAQ (reference sequence). V lost 6 bases to trimming and J lost 0 bases, with 15 bases between them. The CDR3 runs 17 residues. CDR3 protein: CASRRGSIYSGANVLTF. The CDR3, as DNA: TGTGCCAGCAGACGAGGGTCCATCTACTCTGGGGCCAACGTCCTGACTTTC.

The genes are TRBV7-2 and TRBJ2-7; 7 bases map to TRBD2. Per the germline V gene, CDR1 is SGHTA and CDR2 is FQGNSA. CDR3 length: 15 residues. V lost 2 bases and J lost 2; bases outside the gene matches: 6. The CDR3 nucleotides read TGTGCCAGCAGCTTACTAGCGGAGCGACCCTACGAGCAGTACTTC. It specifies CASSLLAERPYEQYF.

By its share, this clonotype is medium-sized. For the CDR3, the DNA is TGTGCCAGCAGCAGGGAGATGGGATCCTACAATGAGCAGTTCTTC. The encoded protein is CASSREMGSYNEQFF. The rearrangement joins TRBV27 to TRBJ2-1; tentatively, D is TRBD1 or TRBD2 (5 bases each). Trimming shortened V by 6 bases and J by 1 base, and 13 bases separated the two germline ends. Germline lookup yields CDR1 MNHEY and CDR2 SMNVEV (reference sequence). The CDR3 totals 15 residues.

This chain joins TRBV7-2 and TRBJ1-2, with D tentatively TRBD1 (5 bases). Trimming took off 5 bases at V and 4 bases at J, with 17 bases between the two ends. The germline V gene encodes CDR1 SGHTA and CDR2 FQGNSA. CDR3 length: 15 residues. CDR3 sequence (DNA): TGTGCCAGCAGCGCGTCGGGCCCCGGGGCCTATGGCTACACCTTC. Protein sequence: CASSASGPGAYGYTF.

This clonotype was seen more than once but under ten times. The V call is TRBV11-3, the J call TRBJ2-5, with D maybe TRBD2 (5 bases). Per germline, CDR1 SGHNT and CDR2 YENEEA. V was pared by 1 base and J by 0 bases, with 9 bases between. The CDR3 extends over 15 amino acids. Written as DNA, the CDR3 is TGTGCCAGCAGCTTAGGTTTCGGGGACCAAGAGACCCAGTACTTC. It is translated as CASSLGFGDQETQYF.

This clonotype was seen many times. The chain couples TRBV10-3 to TRBJ2-4; D remains ambiguous. Trimming took off 4 bases at V and 4 bases at J, with 11 bases between the two ends. This CDR3 contains 14 residues. CDR1 is ENHRY and CDR2 is SYGVKD in the germline V gene. This CDR3 reads CAISAGGDKNIQYF. CDR3 DNA: TGTGCCATCAGTGCGGGCGGCGATAAAAACATTCAGTACTTC.

This chain connects TRBV2 to TRBJ1-3; perhaps TRBD1 as D (5 bases). The germline CDR1 and CDR2 sequences are SNHLY and FYNNEI. The V and J ends lost 3 bases and 3 bases respectively, with 9 bases between them. This CDR3 region has 14 residues. In DNA form, the CDR3 reads TGTGCCAGCAGTGAGACAGAACTTGGAAACACCATATATTTT. Residues: CASSETELGNTIYF.

The chain employs TRBV7-9 and TRBJ2-1; 11 bases map to TRBD2. The V gene end was trimmed by 5 bases and the J gene end by 0 bases; junction bases not matched to a gene: 9. Germline V gives CDR1 SEHNR, CDR2 FQNEAQ (reference sequence). There are 18 residues in the CDR3. In nucleotides, the CDR3 is TGTGCCAGCAGCCCAGGACTAGCGGGTACAAGCTCCTACAATGAGCAGTTCTTC. Amino acids: CASSPGLAGTSSYNEQFF. The full variable domain, with the rest looked up from reference TRBV7-9 and TRBJ2-1, is DTGVSQNPRHKITKRGQNVTFRCDPISEHNRLYWYRQTLGQGPEFLTYFQNEAQLEKSRLLSDRFSAERPKGSFSTLEIQRTEQGDSAMYLCASSPGLAGTSSYNEQFFGPGTRLTVL.